The 31 T cell receptor beta chains reported below all come from one sample, sequenced in a study of blood T cell repertoires in COVID-19. The repertoire was sequenced with immunoSEQ multiplex PCR; TCRdb's copy has only in-frame clones and lacks some. The data show about 65,000 clones, 70% to 90% seen once. What was sequenced was peripheral blood. The source is a man aged 80 or over with acute or convalescent COVID-19.

The chain has TRBV25-1 and TRBJ2-1; tentatively, D is TRBD1 (5 bases). In germline, CDR1 is MGHDK, CDR2 SYGVNS. The germline V and J ends were trimmed by 1 base and 3 bases, with 10 bases remaining between them. This CDR3 contains 15 residues. For the CDR3, the DNA is TGTGCCAGCAGTGAATCAAGACAGCTCTACAATGAGCAGTTCTTC. It codes for CASSESRQLYNEQFF.

The chain has TRBV14 and TRBJ1-4; no reliable D call. CDR1 is SGHDN and CDR2 is FVKESK in the germline V gene. The CDR3 extends over 15 amino acids. V gave up 1 base and J gave up 8 bases, with 14 bases separating them. The CDR3 protein is CASSQVGGVGEKLFF. The CDR3 DNA reads as TGTGCCAGCAGCCAAGTAGGCGGGGTAGGCGAAAAACTGTTTTTT.

The chain has TRBV7-9 and TRBJ2-3, with 9 bases lining up with TRBD2. CDR1 is SEHNR, CDR2 FQNEAQ, per germline (reference sequence). V lost 2 bases to trimming and J lost 5 bases; unmatched junction nucleotides: 5. There are 15 residues in the CDR3. CDR3 sequence (DNA): TGTGCCAGCAGCTTAATGGCGGGGGGGCAAGATACGCAGTATTTT. This encodes CASSLMAGGQDTQYF. The full variable domain, in which reference TRBV7-9 and TRBJ2-3 provide the parts outside the CDR3, is DTGVSQNPRHKITKRGQNVTFRCDPISEHNRLYWYRQTLGQGPEFLTYFQNEAQLEKSRLLSDRFSAERPKGSFSTLEIQRTEQGDSAMYLCASSLMAGGQDTQYFGPGTRLTVL.

The CDR3 DNA reads TGTGCCAGCACCGACAGGGATCGCTCCTATAATTCACCCCTCCACTTT. Translated, it gives CASTDRDRSYNSPLHF. This chain joins TRBV6-6 and TRBJ1-6, with 7 bases that match TRBD1. V dropped 7 bases and J dropped 0; count of bases not matched to a gene: 6. Germline V gene sequence: CDR1 MNHNY, CDR2 SVGAGI (reference sequence). There are 16 residues in the CDR3.

The genes are TRBV7-3 and TRBJ1-1; 9 bases map to TRBD1. Germline V gene sequence: CDR1 SGHTA, CDR2 FQGTGA. V dropped 4 bases and J dropped 0; count of bases not matched to a gene: 9. The CDR3 covers 17 residues. CDR3 loop: CASSSGTGRPMNTEAFF. The CDR3 nucleotides are TGTGCCAGCAGCTCCGGGACAGGGCGTCCGATGAACACTGAAGCTTTCTTT.

V and J are TRBV6-1 and TRBJ2-7, with TRBD1 as a possible D gene (6 bases). Germline V CDR1 and CDR2: MNHNS, SASEGT. This CDR3 is 16 amino acids long. V dropped 2 bases and J dropped 0 bases, with 14 bases sitting between them. The CDR3 here is CASSESDSKYSYEQYF. The DNA of the CDR3 is TGTGCCAGCAGTGAATCGGACAGCAAATACTCCTACGAGCAGTACTTC.

This chain connects TRBV6-6 to TRBJ2-7; the D gene is possibly TRBD1 (5 bases). The length of the CDR3 is 16 residues. The V gene's germline CDR1 is MNHNY and CDR2 SVGAGI (reference sequence). Deletions cut 0 bases from V and 7 bases from J, with 19 bases between. The chain's CDR3 is CASSYSRTWKDGEQYF. CDR3 nucleotides: TGTGCCAGCAGTTACTCGCGGACATGGAAAGATGGGGAGCAGTACTTC.

In DNA form, the CDR3 reads TGTGCCAGCAAGGGACAGAACACAGATACGCAGTATTTT. It is translated as CASKGQNTDTQYF. The gene calls are TRBV5-5 and TRBJ2-3; TRBD1 agrees at 7 bases. The CDR3 is 13 residues long. Losses at the gene ends were 6 bases for V and 2 bases for J; bases not matched to a gene: 3. The germline gives CDR1 SGHKS, CDR2 YYEKEE (reference sequence).

This clone was counted once. The chain has TRBV4-1 and TRBJ2-7, with 7 nucleotides matching TRBD1. CDR1 MGHRA and CDR2 YSYEKL come from the germline V gene. This CDR3 spans 14 amino acids. V lost 4 bases to trimming and J lost 3 bases; unmatched junction nucleotides: 6. Here the CDR3 reads CASSPGQTDYEQYF. CDR3 DNA: TGCGCCAGCAGCCCGGGACAGACTGACTACGAGCAGTACTTC.

The CDR3 region is CASSLIYGGNNSPLHF. Written as DNA, the CDR3 is TGTGCCAGCAGCTTAATTTACGGAGGAAATAATTCACCCCTCCACTTT. The V call is TRBV5-5, the J call TRBJ1-6; no clear D gene. V lost 2 bases, J lost 5 bases, and 14 bases lay in between. Germline V gene lookup returns CDR1 SGHKS and CDR2 YYEKEE (reference sequence). There are 16 residues in the CDR3. Based on the CDR3 plus reference TRBV5-5 and TRBJ1-6, the full variable domain is DAGVTQSPTHLIKTRGQQVTLRCSPISGHKSVSWYQQVLGQGPQFIFQYYEKEERGRGNFPDRFSARQFPNYSSELNVNALLLGDSALYLCASSLIYGGNNSPLHFGNGTRLTVT.

V gene TRBV5-4 combines with J gene TRBJ2-1, with 8 bases aligning to TRBD2. V shed 3 bases and J 7 bases; nucleotides not matched to a gene: 9. This CDR3 has 15 residues. Germline assignment: CDR1 SGHNT and CDR2 YYREEE (reference sequence). In DNA form, the CDR3 reads TGTGCCAGCAGCTCCCCTGTCCGGGGGGGGAATGAGCAGTTCTTC. Its translation is CASSSPVRGGNEQFF.

This chain uses TRBV4-1 with TRBJ1-5, with 7 bases that match TRBD1. V lost 1 base, J lost 4 bases, and 7 bases stayed unmatched. Germline CDR1 reads MGHRA; CDR2 reads YSYEKL. This CDR3 is built from 16 residues. CDR3 in DNA: TGCGCCAGCAGCCAAGGGTATGGGACAGCTAATCAGCCCCAGCATTTT. This sequence encodes CASSQGYGTANQPQHF.

V gene TRBV27 combines with J gene TRBJ1-6, with 8 bases aligning to TRBD1. Germline assignment: CDR1 MNHEY and CDR2 SMNVEV (reference sequence). The CDR3 runs to 17 residues. Unmatched junction bases numbered 10, after V lost 3 bases and J lost 6 bases. The CDR3 here is CASSFRGQGGPNSPLHF. The CDR3 DNA reads TGTGCCAGCAGTTTTAGAGGACAGGGTGGCCCTAATTCACCCCTCCACTTT.

The chain uses TRBV25-1 and TRBJ2-3; D not certain. Deletions cut 9 bases from V and 1 base from J, with 11 bases between. Germline loops: CDR1 MGHDK, CDR2 SYGVNS. CDR3 size: 13 residues. CDR3 amino acids: CASSAHGTDTQYF. In DNA, the CDR3 is TGTGCCAGTTCAGCGCACGGCACAGATACGCAGTATTTT.

The chain recombines TRBV18 with TRBJ1-3, with no clear D. Trimming shortened V by 3 bases and J by 4 bases, and 16 bases separated the two germline ends. The V gene's germline CDR1 is KGHSH and CDR2 LQKENI. The CDR3 spans 16 residues. The CDR3 loop is CASSPQVRAGGNTIYF. Here the CDR3 DNA reads TGTGCCAGCTCACCGCAGGTTAGAGCAGGAGGAAACACCATATATTTT.

The chain has TRBV14 and TRBJ2-7; no definite D call. Trimming took off 4 bases at V and 5 bases at J, with 12 bases between the two ends. The CDR3 length is 13 residues. Germline V CDR1 and CDR2: SGHDN, FVKESK. The CDR3 reads CASSPLYGDEQYF. CDR3 nucleotides: TGTGCCAGCAGCCCCCTTTATGGAGACGAGCAGTACTTC.

The chain joins TRBV7-8 to TRBJ1-5; no clear D gene. This CDR3 is 16 amino acids long. V lost 7 bases to trimming and J lost 2 bases, with 18 bases between them. Germline CDR1 is SGHVS and CDR2 is FQNEAQ. DNA of the CDR3: TGTGCCAGCACTTTGGGGAGGCAGCGAGGCAATCAGCCCCAGCATTTT. Translated: CASTLGRQRGNQPQHF.

The chain couples TRBV14 to TRBJ2-3; D gene ambiguous. Germline CDR1 reads SGHDN; CDR2 reads FVKESK. The length of the CDR3 is 13 residues. V was cut by 2 bases and J by 7 bases, with 10 bases left in between. The CDR3 reads CASSQYGPYTQYF. As DNA, the CDR3 is TGTGCCAGCAGCCAATATGGCCCCTATACGCAGTATTTT.

This clone was seen a handful of times. The rearrangement uses TRBV19 and TRBJ2-5; 9 positions agree with TRBD1. The CDR3 is 16 residues long. Germline-derived CDR1 and CDR2 are LNHDA and SQIVND (reference sequence). V lost 5 bases to trimming and J lost 1 base; unmatched junction nucleotides: 8. The CDR3 DNA reads TGTGCCAGTAGTCCACGGACAGGGGCCCGCCAAGAGACCCAGTACTTC. Translated, it gives CASSPRTGARQETQYF.

There are a few counts of this clone. This chain joins TRBV7-9 and TRBJ2-7; 11 bases fit TRBD1. V shed 5 bases and J 2 bases; nucleotides not matched to a gene: 11. Germline V gene lookup returns CDR1 SEHNR and CDR2 FQNEAQ (reference sequence). The CDR3 totals 17 residues. CDR3 DNA sequence: TGTGCCAGCAGCCACACTCCCGGGACAGGGGGTACCTACGAGCAGTACTTC. Its translation: CASSHTPGTGGTYEQYF.

The chain combines TRBV6-5 with TRBJ1-5; TRBD1 might be the D (5 bases). This CDR3 is 15 amino acids long. Germline CDR1 and CDR2: MNHEY and SVGAGI. The V gene lost 6 bases and the J gene lost 6 bases, with 18 bases spanning the gap. CDR3 DNA sequence: TGTGCCAGCAGAACAGATGCAGGGATCGGTCAGCCCCAGCATTTT. Encoded protein: CASRTDAGIGQPQHF.

CDR3 DNA: TGTGCCAGCAGCTCGCCGGGACAGATGACTGGAAACACCATATATTTT. Translated: CASSSPGQMTGNTIYF. The J gene is TRBJ1-3, the V gene TRBV11-3; TRBD1 agrees at 7 bases. This CDR3 region has 16 residues. CDR1 and CDR2 (germline): SGHNT, YENEEA. Trimming took 4 bases from V and 2 from J; bases not matched to a gene: 8.

The chain carries TRBV7-9 and TRBJ1-1; the D gene is possibly TRBD1 (5 bases). V was pared by 7 bases and J by 4 bases, with 16 bases between. Germline V CDR1 and CDR2: SEHNR, FQNEAQ (reference sequence). The CDR3 has 14 residues. CDR3 amino acids: CASTPLQAATEAFF. CDR3 DNA sequence: TGTGCCAGCACCCCCCTACAGGCGGCCACTGAAGCTTTCTTT.

The chain joins TRBV5-1 to TRBJ1-5, with a possible D match to TRBD1 (5 bases). V was trimmed by 3 bases and J by 3 bases, leaving 13 bases between them. The CDR3 is made up of 15 amino acids. Germline CDR1 reads SGHRS; CDR2 reads YFSETQ. The CDR3 loop reads CASSWGGAANQPQHF. CDR3 DNA sequence: TGCGCCAGCAGCTGGGGCGGGGCGGCCAATCAGCCCCAGCATTTT.

The chain employs TRBV3-1 (or the pseudogene TRBV3-2) and TRBJ2-5, with D perhaps TRBD1 (6 bases). The V end was cut by 6 bases, the J end by 4 bases, with 12 bases between. Per germline, CDR1 LGHDT and CDR2 YNNKEL (reference sequence). This CDR3 comprises 13 residues. CDR3 sequence (DNA): TGTGCCAGCAGTAGGGGGTACCGAGAGACCCAGTACTTC. Its protein is CASSRGYRETQYF.

This clone was seen a few times. V gene TRBV5-1 combines with J gene TRBJ2-7; no firm D call. V was pared by 0 bases and J by 3 bases, with 7 bases between. This CDR3 has 13 residues. Germline V gives CDR1 SGHRS, CDR2 YFSETQ. The CDR3 DNA reads TGCGCCAGCAGCTTGGGGCGGAACTACGAGCAGTACTTC. Amino acid sequence: CASSLGRNYEQYF.

The rearrangement uses TRBV9 and TRBJ2-5; 8 bases agree with TRBD2. The length of the CDR3 is 15 residues. After removal of 2 bases from V and 0 bases from J, the junction contained 3 bases not matched to a gene. Germline-derived CDR1 and CDR2 are SGDLS and YYNGEE. CDR3 nucleotides: TGTGCCAGCAGCGTCCTAGCGGGTCACCAAGAGACCCAGTACTTC. Its protein product is CASSVLAGHQETQYF. The full variable domain, with the rest looked up from reference TRBV9 and TRBJ2-5, is DSGVTQTPKHLITATGQRVTLRCSPRSGDLSVYWYQQSLDQGLQFLIQYYNGEERAKGNILERFSAQQFPDLHSELNLSSLELGDSALYFCASSVLAGHQETQYFGPGTRLLVL.

The chain uses TRBV6-1 and TRBJ2-2; 7 bases fit TRBD2. The CDR3 has 15 amino acids. V lost 1 base, J lost 5 bases, and 4 bases stayed unmatched. Germline lookup yields CDR1 MNHNS and CDR2 SASEGT. CDR3 sequence reads: CASSEGGGRTGELFF. The DNA for the CDR3 is TGTGCCAGCAGTGAAGGGGGGGGGAGGACCGGGGAGCTGTTTTTT.

This rearrangement joins TRBV11-3 to TRBJ1-1; D is perhaps TRBD1 (5 bases). The germline V gene has CDR1 SGHNT and CDR2 YENEEA. Between the trimmed V and J ends, which lost 6 bases and 1 base, there was a span of 9 bases. The length of the CDR3 is 13 residues. The CDR3 bases are TGTGCCAGCAGTCTGGGGCGGAACACTGAAGCTTTCTTT. Translating gives CASSLGRNTEAFF.

This chain connects TRBV15 to TRBJ1-2, with 9 positions matching TRBD1. This CDR3 comprises 15 residues. Losses at the gene ends were 3 bases for V and 2 bases for J; bases not matched to a gene: 4. Germline lookup yields CDR1 LNHNV and CDR2 YYDKDF (reference sequence). CDR3 sequence: CATSRGDRENYGYTF. The CDR3 DNA is TGTGCCACCAGCAGGGGGGACAGGGAAAACTATGGCTACACCTTC.

The genes are TRBV18 and TRBJ1-5, with 7 bases identical to TRBD1. J gave up 5 bases and V 2 bases, and 9 bases lay outside the gene matches. From germline, CDR1 is KGHSH and CDR2 LQKENI. This CDR3 contains 16 residues. In DNA, the CDR3 is TGTGCCAGCTCACCATATCCGGCAGGGGGTCATCAGCCCCAGCATTTT. Protein sequence: CASSPYPAGGHQPQHF.